A selection of T cell receptor beta chains follows, all from one sample in a study of cytomegalovirus exposure and HLA in healthy donors. Generated by immunoSEQ multiplex PCR, the TCRdb table keeps only in-frame clones and is missing some. Of about 170,000 clones listed, roughly four fifths are singletons. Material for sequencing was PBMCs. The receptors originated from a female donor in good health and CMV-seronegative. Each CDR3 is given with its conserved first and last residue. Fields, in order: J gene, clone size, D gene, V gene, CDR3 DNA, CDR3 protein. The D gene is left open where the match is weak. Size values are once, few and many counts, or a class for expanded clones, and some rows have none.

j_call: TRBJ2-7; clone_size: .; d_call: TRBD2; v_call: TRBV4-1; cdr3_nt: TGCGCCAGCAGCCTGGGGAGGGGCGAGCAGTACTTC; cdr3_aa: CASSLGRGEQYF
j_call: TRBJ2-2; clone_size: .; d_call: .; v_call: TRBV5-1; cdr3_nt: TGCGCCAGCAGCCCGGGGGGCAGCGGGGAGCTGTTTTTT; cdr3_aa: CASSPGGSGELFF
j_call: TRBJ2-5; clone_size: .; d_call: .; v_call: TRBV9; cdr3_nt: TGTGCCAGCAGCGTAGATGGCGGGCCAGAGACCCAGTACTTC; cdr3_aa: CASSVDGGPETQYF
j_call: TRBJ2-1; clone_size: .; d_call: .; v_call: TRBV11-2; cdr3_nt: TGTGCCAGCAGCTCCGGCCAGGGTAGAACCTACAATGAGCAGTTCTTC; cdr3_aa: CASSSGQGRTYNEQFF
j_call: TRBJ1-4; clone_size: .; d_call: .; v_call: TRBV7-8; cdr3_nt: TGTGCCAGCAGCAACCGTATTCGGGGGGCAACTAATGAAAAACTGTTTTTT; cdr3_aa: CASSNRIRGATNEKLFF
j_call: TRBJ1-1; clone_size: .; d_call: .; v_call: TRBV4-1; cdr3_nt: TGCGCCAGCAGTTACGACAGGTTATCTTCGGAAGCTTTCTTT; cdr3_aa: CASSYDRLSSEAFF
j_call: TRBJ2-2; clone_size: once; d_call: TRBD2; v_call: TRBV4-3; cdr3_nt: TGCGCCAGCAGCCAAGAAGTGGGGAGGGGGAACACCGGGGAGCTGTTTTTT; cdr3_aa: CASSQEVGRGNTGELFF
j_call: TRBJ2-5; clone_size: .; d_call: TRBD2; v_call: TRBV9; cdr3_nt: TGTGCCAGCAGCGAGGGACTAGCGGGGGGAGTCGCTCAGTACTTC; cdr3_aa: CASSEGLAGGVAQYF
j_call: TRBJ2-1; clone_size: .; d_call: TRBD2; v_call: TRBV5-4; cdr3_nt: TGTGCCAGCAGCTGGGGACTAGCGGCCAGCTCCTACAATGAGCAGTTCTTC; cdr3_aa: CASSWGLAASSYNEQFF
j_call: TRBJ1-5; clone_size: .; d_call: .; v_call: TRBV7-3; cdr3_nt: TGTGCCAGCAGCTACTTCCAGGGGCAGCCCCAGCATTTT; cdr3_aa: CASSYFQGQPQHF
j_call: TRBJ2-2; clone_size: .; d_call: .; v_call: TRBV7-3; cdr3_nt: TGTGCCAGCAGCTCCTTCGACAAGAACACCGGGGAGCTGTTTTTT; cdr3_aa: CASSSFDKNTGELFF
j_call: TRBJ2-1; clone_size: .; d_call: .; v_call: TRBV5-4; cdr3_nt: TGTGCCAGCAGCGGGGGGGCACTGGGTTCCTACAATGAGCAGTTCTTC; cdr3_aa: CASSGGALGSYNEQFF
j_call: TRBJ2-2; clone_size: .; d_call: .; v_call: TRBV10-3; cdr3_nt: TGTGCCATCAGTGAGTCTACTAGCTCGAACACCGGGGAGCTGTTTTTT; cdr3_aa: CAISESTSSNTGELFF
j_call: TRBJ2-4; clone_size: .; d_call: .; v_call: TRBV7-2; cdr3_nt: TGTGCCAGCAGCTTAGCGCTCGGGGTACCTAGAAACATTCAGTACTTC; cdr3_aa: CASSLALGVPRNIQYF
j_call: TRBJ1-6; clone_size: .; d_call: TRBD1; v_call: TRBV5-1; cdr3_nt: TGCGCCAGCAGCTTACAACCGGACAGGGATTCACCCCTCCACTTT; cdr3_aa: CASSLQPDRDSPLHF
j_call: TRBJ1-6; clone_size: .; d_call: .; v_call: TRBV4-2; cdr3_nt: TGTGCCAGCGGGCGGGGGTTCTATAATTCACCCCTCCACTTT; cdr3_aa: CASGRGFYNSPLHF
j_call: TRBJ2-1; clone_size: few; d_call: TRBD1; v_call: TRBV4-3; cdr3_nt: TGCGCCAGCAGCCAAAGGGACAGGGGTTTGGATGAGCAGTTCTTC; cdr3_aa: CASSQRDRGLDEQFF
j_call: TRBJ1-5; clone_size: few; d_call: .; v_call: TRBV10-3; cdr3_nt: TGTGCCATCTCGCGGTCAGATAATCAGCCCCAGCATTTT; cdr3_aa: CAISRSDNQPQHF
j_call: TRBJ2-2; clone_size: .; d_call: TRBD1; v_call: TRBV27; cdr3_nt: TGTGCCAGCAGTTTTTTAGGGGGCGGGAACACCGGGGAGCTGTTTTTT; cdr3_aa: CASSFLGGGNTGELFF
j_call: TRBJ2-7; clone_size: .; d_call: .; v_call: TRBV7-6; cdr3_nt: TGTGCCAGCAGCTTGGTAGCGGACCCAAGCCAAAAGCAGTACTTC; cdr3_aa: CASSLVADPSQKQYF
j_call: TRBJ2-3; clone_size: .; d_call: .; v_call: TRBV4-3; cdr3_nt: TGCGCCAGCAGCCAAGACCCATCAGATACGCAGTATTTT; cdr3_aa: CASSQDPSDTQYF
j_call: TRBJ2-3; clone_size: .; d_call: .; v_call: TRBV15; cdr3_nt: TGTGCCACCAGCAGAGGTGGGGACTTAGATACGCAGTATTTT; cdr3_aa: CATSRGGDLDTQYF
j_call: TRBJ1-2; clone_size: .; d_call: .; v_call: TRBV7-2; cdr3_nt: TGTGCCAGCAGCTCGACTGTCACGGGCTACACCTTC; cdr3_aa: CASSSTVTGYTF
j_call: TRBJ1-2; clone_size: .; d_call: .; v_call: TRBV27; cdr3_nt: TGTGCCAGCAGTTTAAGAGGGCCCGGCGGCTACACCTTC; cdr3_aa: CASSLRGPGGYTF
j_call: TRBJ2-1; clone_size: .; d_call: TRBD2; v_call: TRBV2; cdr3_nt: TGTGCCAGCACCCCAGGCTCCCTAGCGGGGCATTACAATGAGCAGTTCTTC; cdr3_aa: CASTPGSLAGHYNEQFF
j_call: TRBJ1-5; clone_size: .; d_call: .; v_call: TRBV28; cdr3_nt: TGTGCCAGCAGCCCCGGTTACCATAGCAATCAGCCCCAGCATTTT; cdr3_aa: CASSPGYHSNQPQHF
j_call: TRBJ2-7; clone_size: .; d_call: .; v_call: TRBV19; cdr3_nt: TGTGCCAAGCGTAAAAAACTAGGTCTCATGCGATTCTACGAGCAGTACTTC; cdr3_aa: CAKRKKLGLMRFYEQYF
j_call: TRBJ2-5; clone_size: .; d_call: .; v_call: TRBV28; cdr3_nt: TGTGCCAGCAGAAACAGGGACCAAGAGACCCAGTACTTC; cdr3_aa: CASRNRDQETQYF
j_call: TRBJ2-6; clone_size: .; d_call: .; v_call: TRBV7-6; cdr3_nt: TGTGCCAGCAGCTTAGGCGACAGTCCGCCTGGGGCCAACGTCCTGACTTTC; cdr3_aa: CASSLGDSPPGANVLTF
j_call: TRBJ1-5; clone_size: .; d_call: TRBD1; v_call: TRBV12-5; cdr3_nt: TGTGCTAGTGTTTGGGAGGCGGGACAGGGGAAGAATCAGCCCCAGCATTTT; cdr3_aa: CASVWEAGQGKNQPQHF
j_call: TRBJ1-2; clone_size: .; d_call: TRBD1; v_call: TRBV30; cdr3_nt: TGTGCCTGGAGCACGGACAGGGGTGGCTACACCTTC; cdr3_aa: CAWSTDRGGYTF
j_call: TRBJ1-3; clone_size: .; d_call: TRBD1; v_call: TRBV2; cdr3_nt: TGTGCCAGCAGTGGGGGGACAGGAGGAAACACCATATATTTT; cdr3_aa: CASSGGTGGNTIYF
j_call: TRBJ1-1; clone_size: .; d_call: .; v_call: TRBV30; cdr3_nt: TGTGCCTGGGACATTTTGACCATGAACACTGAAGCTTTCTTT; cdr3_aa: CAWDILTMNTEAFF
j_call: TRBJ1-1; clone_size: .; d_call: .; v_call: TRBV19; cdr3_nt: TGTGCCAGTACCCTAAGAGCAGGGCAGGGCACTGAAGCTTTCTTT; cdr3_aa: CASTLRAGQGTEAFF
j_call: TRBJ1-1; clone_size: .; d_call: TRBD1; v_call: TRBV19; cdr3_nt: TGTGCCAGTAGTCCTAACAGGGGGCGATACACTGAAGCTTTCTTT; cdr3_aa: CASSPNRGRYTEAFF
j_call: TRBJ2-7; clone_size: .; d_call: TRBD2; v_call: TRBV28; cdr3_nt: TGTGCCAGCAGGGGGACTAGCGGGAGTCGCGAGCAGTACTTC; cdr3_aa: CASRGTSGSREQYF
j_call: TRBJ2-1; clone_size: .; d_call: .; v_call: TRBV21-1; cdr3_nt: TGTGCCAGTACCAACAGGGCGGACGAGTTCTTC; cdr3_aa: CASTNRADEFF
j_call: TRBJ1-1; clone_size: few; d_call: .; v_call: TRBV6-5; cdr3_nt: TGTGCCAGCATCTCCCAGGAGGGGCTGCGGACTGAAGCTTTCTTT; cdr3_aa: CASISQEGLRTEAFF
j_call: TRBJ1-5; clone_size: .; d_call: TRBD1; v_call: TRBV19; cdr3_nt: TGTGCCAGTAGACGGGACAGGGTCAATCAGCCCCAGCATTTT; cdr3_aa: CASRRDRVNQPQHF
j_call: TRBJ2-7; clone_size: .; d_call: TRBD1; v_call: TRBV10-3; cdr3_nt: TGTGCCATCAGTGGGGACAGGGGGTCCTACGAGCAGTACTTC; cdr3_aa: CAISGDRGSYEQYF
j_call: TRBJ2-1; clone_size: .; d_call: TRBD2; v_call: TRBV5-6; cdr3_nt: TGTGCCAGCAGCGTGACTAGCCCCAATGAGCAGTTCTTC; cdr3_aa: CASSVTSPNEQFF
j_call: TRBJ1-2; clone_size: .; d_call: .; v_call: TRBV28; cdr3_nt: TGTGCCAGCAGGCTATCTTACGGCTACACCTTC; cdr3_aa: CASRLSYGYTF
j_call: TRBJ2-2; clone_size: once; d_call: TRBD1; v_call: TRBV6-4; cdr3_nt: TGTGCCAGCAGTGGACAGGGTAACACCGGGGAGCTGTTTTTT; cdr3_aa: CASSGQGNTGELFF
j_call: TRBJ1-5; clone_size: .; d_call: .; v_call: TRBV10-3; cdr3_nt: TGTGCCATCAGTGAGTCATTAGCGGGCGCCCAGCCCCAGCATTTT; cdr3_aa: CAISESLAGAQPQHF
j_call: TRBJ2-2; clone_size: .; d_call: TRBD2; v_call: TRBV27; cdr3_nt: TGTGCCAGCAGCCTCACTAGCGGGAGACGTTGGGCCGGGGAGCTGTTTTTT; cdr3_aa: CASSLTSGRRWAGELFF
j_call: TRBJ2-2; clone_size: .; d_call: TRBD2; v_call: TRBV29-1; cdr3_nt: TGCAGCGTGCGGGGGGGCAGGGGGGGTGTCGGGGAGCTGTTTTTT; cdr3_aa: CSVRGGRGGVGELFF
j_call: TRBJ1-2; clone_size: once; d_call: .; v_call: TRBV4-3; cdr3_nt: TGCGCCAGCAGCCAAGATTTGCAGGGGTCGCTTTATGGCTACACCTTC; cdr3_aa: CASSQDLQGSLYGYTF
j_call: TRBJ1-1; clone_size: .; d_call: .; v_call: TRBV19; cdr3_nt: TGTGCCAGTCCCCATAACGGGACACCGAACACTGAAGCTTTCTTT; cdr3_aa: CASPHNGTPNTEAFF
j_call: TRBJ1-1; clone_size: few; d_call: TRBD1; v_call: TRBV18; cdr3_nt: TGTGCCAGCTCACCAAAACAGGGGGTGAACACTGAAGCTTTCTTT; cdr3_aa: CASSPKQGVNTEAFF
j_call: TRBJ2-5; clone_size: .; d_call: TRBD2; v_call: TRBV5-1; cdr3_nt: TGCGCCAGCAGCTTCCAAGGACTAGCCCTAGAGACCCAGTACTTC; cdr3_aa: CASSFQGLALETQYF
j_call: TRBJ2-3; clone_size: few; d_call: .; v_call: TRBV4-2; cdr3_nt: TGTGCCAGCAGCCAAACAGCTTCTAGCACAGATACGCAGTATTTT; cdr3_aa: CASSQTASSTDTQYF
j_call: TRBJ1-5; clone_size: once; d_call: .; v_call: TRBV9; cdr3_nt: TGTGCCAGCAGCGTAGGGGGGCTTAGCAATCAGCCCCAGCATTTT; cdr3_aa: CASSVGGLSNQPQHF
j_call: TRBJ1-2; clone_size: .; d_call: TRBD1; v_call: TRBV5-8; cdr3_nt: TGTGCCAGCAGCAATCAACAGGGGGCAGTTCGGTACACCTTC; cdr3_aa: CASSNQQGAVRYTF
j_call: TRBJ1-3; clone_size: .; d_call: .; v_call: TRBV2; cdr3_nt: TGTGCCAGCAGTACAGGAACATCTGGAAACACCATATATTTT; cdr3_aa: CASSTGTSGNTIYF
j_call: TRBJ2-2; clone_size: .; d_call: .; v_call: TRBV7-3; cdr3_nt: TGTGCCAGCAGCCCAACGGGGGGCAGGACGAACACCGGGGAGCTGTTTTTT; cdr3_aa: CASSPTGGRTNTGELFF